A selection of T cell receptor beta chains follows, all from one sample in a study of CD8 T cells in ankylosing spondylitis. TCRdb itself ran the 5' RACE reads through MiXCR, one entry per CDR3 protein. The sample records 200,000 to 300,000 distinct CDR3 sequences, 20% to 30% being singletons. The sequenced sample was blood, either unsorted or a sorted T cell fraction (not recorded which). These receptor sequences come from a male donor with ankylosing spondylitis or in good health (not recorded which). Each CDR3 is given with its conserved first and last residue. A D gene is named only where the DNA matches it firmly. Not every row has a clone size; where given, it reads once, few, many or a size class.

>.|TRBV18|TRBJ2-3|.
TGTGCCAGCTCACCAGTCGACCTCGAATACACAGATACGCAGTATTTT
CASSPVDLEYTDTQYF
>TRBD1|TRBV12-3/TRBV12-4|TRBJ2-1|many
TGTGCCAGCAGTGCCGCTCACAGGGGGCTTTCCTACAATGAGCAGTTCTTC
CASSAAHRGLSYNEQFF
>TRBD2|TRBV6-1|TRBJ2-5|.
TGTGCCAGCACGGTCGCGGGGGGAGGAGAGACCCAGTACTTC
CASTVAGGGETQYF
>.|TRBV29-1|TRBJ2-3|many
TGCAGCGTTGATCCCAGCAGCACAGATACGCAGTATTTT
CSVDPSSTDTQYF
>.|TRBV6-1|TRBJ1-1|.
TGTGCCAGCAGTCCCAGGGAGTACACTGAAGCTTTCTTT
CASSPREYTEAFF
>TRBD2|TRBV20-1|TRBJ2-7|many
TGCAGTGCTCCAATCCCCGGGACTAGCGGGGTCGAGCAGTACTTC
CSAPIPGTSGVEQYF
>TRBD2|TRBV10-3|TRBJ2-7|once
TGTGCCATCAGCCGACTAGCGGAGAGATTCTACGAGCAGTACTTC
CAISRLAERFYEQYF
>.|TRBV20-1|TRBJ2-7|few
TGCAGTGCTCGGACAGAGCGAACGACGGCCTACGAGCAGTACTTC
CSARTERTTAYEQYF
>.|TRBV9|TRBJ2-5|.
TGTGCCAGCAGCGCAAACCCGACTAGGCGGGAGACCCAGTACTTC
CASSANPTRRETQYF
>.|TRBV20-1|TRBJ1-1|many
TGCAGTGGTAACAGGCCGGGGCAAAAAGCTTTCTTT
CSGNRPGQKAFF
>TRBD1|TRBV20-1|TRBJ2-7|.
TGCAGTGCTGACCATCCGGGACAGAAATTTTACGAGCAGTACTTC
CSADHPGQKFYEQYF
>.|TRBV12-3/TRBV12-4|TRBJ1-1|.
TGTGCCAGCAGTTTGAGGCAAGGGGCAGCTTTCTTT
CASSLRQGAAFF
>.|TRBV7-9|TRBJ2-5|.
TGTGCCAGCAGCTTGTATTTGGGGAATAAGTACCAAGAGACCCAGTACTTC
CASSLYLGNKYQETQYF
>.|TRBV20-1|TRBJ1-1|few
TGCAGTGCTAGAGACAGGGTACGGAACACTGAAGCTTTCTTT
CSARDRVRNTEAFF
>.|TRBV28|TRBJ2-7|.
TGTGCCAGCAGTCCCGGGACGTTCTCCTACGAGCAGTACTTC
CASSPGTFSYEQYF
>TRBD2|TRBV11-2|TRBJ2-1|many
TGTGCCAGCAGCATCTCCACGGGGGGGGGCAATGAGCAGTTCTTC
CASSISTGGGNEQFF
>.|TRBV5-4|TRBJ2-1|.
TGTGCCAGCAGCCAACCTAATACCAACTCCTACAATGAGCAGTTCTTC
CASSQPNTNSYNEQFF
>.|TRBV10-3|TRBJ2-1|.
TGTGCCTCAGACCTGAGGTACAATGAGCAGTTCTTC
CASDLRYNEQFF
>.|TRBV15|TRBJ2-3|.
TGTGCCACCAGCAGAGGAGTTAACGGAGATACGCAGTATTTT
CATSRGVNGDTQYF
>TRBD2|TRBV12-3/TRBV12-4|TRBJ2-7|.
TGTGCCAGCAGGCTACGAGCGGGGGGGTCCTACGAGCAGTACTTC
CASRLRAGGSYEQYF
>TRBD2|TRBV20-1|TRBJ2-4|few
TGCAGTGCTGCTCGGGCTAGCGGGGGAAAAAACATTCAGTACTTC
CSAARASGGKNIQYF
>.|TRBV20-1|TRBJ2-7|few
TGCAGTGCTAGACCCCCGAGAGGGGGTTACGAGCAGTACTTC
CSARPPRGGYEQYF
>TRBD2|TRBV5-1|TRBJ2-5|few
TGCGCCAGCAGCTTGGGACTAGCGGGGGAAGAGACCCAGTACTTC
CASSLGLAGEETQYF
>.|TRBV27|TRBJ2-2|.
TGTGCCAGCAGTTTAACGGGACTCAACACCGGGGAGCTGTTTTTT
CASSLTGLNTGELFF
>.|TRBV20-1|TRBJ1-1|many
TGCAGTGCTAGAGGGGGGAACACTGAAGCTTTCTTT
CSARGGNTEAFF
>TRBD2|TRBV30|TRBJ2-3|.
TGTGCCTGGAGCGCACTAGCGGGTAGCACAGATACGCAGTATTTT
CAWSALAGSTDTQYF
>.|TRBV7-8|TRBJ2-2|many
TGTGCCGGTGGGGGGCCGCACACCGGGGAGCTGTTTTTT
CAGGGPHTGELFF
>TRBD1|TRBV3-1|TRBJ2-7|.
TGTGCCAGCAGCCGAGCCGGGACAGGGCTCTCCTACGAGCAGTACTTC
CASSRAGTGLSYEQYF
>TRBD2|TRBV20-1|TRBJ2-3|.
TGCAGTGCTAGGCCGTCTAGCGGGGTGGGTGGTACGCAGTATTTT
CSARPSSGVGGTQYF
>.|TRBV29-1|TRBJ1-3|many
TGCAGCGCCAGGGTAACTGGAAACACCATATATTTT
CSARVTGNTIYF
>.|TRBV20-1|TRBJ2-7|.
TGCAGTGCCAATCGAGCGGACTTGAGCTCCTACGAGCAGTACTTC
CSANRADLSSYEQYF
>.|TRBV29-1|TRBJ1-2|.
TGCAGCGTTGAAGACCGGGACGGAGAAAACTATGGCTACACCTTC
CSVEDRDGENYGYTF
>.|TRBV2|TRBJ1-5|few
TGTGCCAGCAGGGTCTATAGCAATCAGCCCCAGCATTTT
CASRVYSNQPQHF
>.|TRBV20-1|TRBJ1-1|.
TGCAGTGCTAGGCTGCCACTAAACACTGAAGCTTTCTTT
CSARLPLNTEAFF
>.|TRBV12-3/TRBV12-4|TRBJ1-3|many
TGTGCCAGCAGTTCAGCGGACTCTGGAAACACCATATATTTT
CASSSADSGNTIYF
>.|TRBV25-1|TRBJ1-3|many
TGTGCCAGCAGGCCCTCGGGGGGATCTGGAAACACCATATATTTT
CASRPSGGSGNTIYF
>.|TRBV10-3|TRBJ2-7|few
TGTGCCATCAGAACTACCGGTGGCAGCTCCTACGAGCAGTACTTC
CAIRTTGGSSYEQYF
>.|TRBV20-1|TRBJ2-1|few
TGCAGTGCTAGAGATGGGGGGACTCTTAACAATGAGCAGTTCTTC
CSARDGGTLNNEQFF
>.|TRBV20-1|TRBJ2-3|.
TGCAGTGCTACGGAGGAGGGGCAGTACACAGATACGCAGTATTTT
CSATEEGQYTDTQYF
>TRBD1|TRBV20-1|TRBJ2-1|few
TGCAGTGCTCAAGGACAGGGGGGAAGCAATGAGCAGTTCTTC
CSAQGQGGSNEQFF
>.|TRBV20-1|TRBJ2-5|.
TGCAGTGCGGGATCGTCTCTCCAAGAGACCCAGTACTTC
CSAGSSLQETQYF
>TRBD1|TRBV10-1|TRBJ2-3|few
TGCGCCAGCAGTGGGACAGGGACAGATACGCAGTATTTT
CASSGTGTDTQYF
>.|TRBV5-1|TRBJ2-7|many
TGCGCCAGCAGCTTCGGGGCGAGCTCCTACGAGCAGTACTTC
CASSFGASSYEQYF
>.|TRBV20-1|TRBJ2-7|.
TGCAGTGCTAGGGGGGCGGACTCCTACGAGCAGTACTTC
CSARGADSYEQYF
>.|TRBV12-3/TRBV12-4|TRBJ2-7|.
TGTGCCAGCAGTTTGGGGGGGCGCGAGCAGTACTTC
CASSLGGREQYF
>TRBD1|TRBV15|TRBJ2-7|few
TGTGCCACCAGTCGGGACAGGACCTACGAGCAGTACTTC
CATSRDRTYEQYF
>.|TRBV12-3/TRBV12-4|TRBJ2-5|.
TGTGCCAGCAGGAAAAGAAGGGAACAAGAGACCCAGTACTTC
CASRKRREQETQYF
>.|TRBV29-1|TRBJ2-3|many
TGCAGCGGGACGGGGTCAACCACGCAGTATTTT
CSGTGSTTQYF
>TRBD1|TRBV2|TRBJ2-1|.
TGTGCCAGCAAAGACAGGGAGCGCAATGAGCAGTTCTTC
CASKDRERNEQFF
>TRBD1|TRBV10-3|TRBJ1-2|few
TGTGCCATCAGTTCACCGGACAGGGTCTACTATGGCTACACCTTC
CAISSPDRVYYGYTF
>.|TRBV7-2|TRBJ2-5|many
TGTGCCAGCAGCTTAAAGTTGAGTGCCACGGGGGAGACCCAGTACTTC
CASSLKLSATGETQYF
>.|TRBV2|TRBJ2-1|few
TGTGCCAGCACGGGGAATGAGCAGTTCTTC
CASTGNEQFF